The entry below gives a single T cell receptor beta chain sequence along with its context. The antigen remains unidentified. The record originates from a study of CD8 T cells in ankylosing spondylitis. Using quantitative 5'-RACE with molecular barcodes, the authors made TCR beta libraries. In TCRdb, the 5' RACE reads were re-called with MiXCR into one record per CDR3 protein. The repertoire has about 260,000 distinct CDR3 sequences, over 15% of them found once; the top ten carry 7.8%. The V end lost 1 base, the J end lost 0 bases, and 12 bases lay between the germline ends. The CDR3 spans 16 residues. Looked up from germline, CDR1 is SEHNR and CDR2 is FQNEAQ (reference sequence). General study results and limits: For ankylosing spondylitis blood, a TCR beta motif of about eight highly homologous variants appeared characteristic. Clones linked to disease were reported to show significant enrichment in matched ankylosing spondylitis synovial fluid. CD8+ by phenotype, disease-linked clones were relatively rare in peripheral blood.

The chain is built from TRBV7-9 and TRBJ1-1; D is possibly TRBD1 (5 bases). The source of this sequence is a male donor with ankylosing spondylitis or in good health (not recorded which). What was sequenced was blood, either unsorted or a sorted T cell fraction (not recorded which). The CDR3 nucleotides read TGTGCCAGCAGCTTAGACGGCAGGGCGGTGAACACTGAAGCTTTCTTT. The encoded protein is CASSLDGRAVNTEAFF.